What follows are 9 T cell receptor beta chains derived from one specimen sequenced in a study of T cell changes during pregnancy in multiple sclerosis. Profiled with immunoSEQ multiplex PCR; TCRdb holds only in-frame clones, not every one. This table holds around 40,000 clones, 85% to 95% found once. This specimen consisted of CD8+ T cells from peripheral blood mononuclear cells, obtained in the third trimester of pregnancy. The receptors derive from a female donor with multiple sclerosis, enrolled in a pregnancy study.

The chain has TRBV6-1 and TRBJ2-1; 13 positions agree with TRBD2. V gave up 11 bases and J gave up 8 bases; unmatched junction bases: 12. Germline V CDR1 and CDR2: MNHNS, SASEGT. The CDR3 has 15 amino acids. CDR3 in DNA: TGTGCCTCCGAATCAACTAGCGGGGGGGCCTATGAGCAGTTCTTC. The encoded protein is CASESTSGGAYEQFF.

The chain joins TRBV7-9 to TRBJ1-2; no reliable D call. Looked up from germline, CDR1 is SEHNR and CDR2 is FQNEAQ (reference sequence). V was trimmed by 0 bases and J by 1 base, leaving 12 bases between them. This CDR3 has 16 residues. The CDR3 DNA follows: TGTGCCAGCAGCTTAGCGGGCCAGAGCCTTAACTATGGCTACACCTTC. This translates into CASSLAGQSLNYGYTF.

The gene calls are TRBV5-8 and TRBJ1-5, with a weak D call TRBD1 (5 bases). The CDR3 loop spans 15 amino acids. V was trimmed by 6 bases and J by 3 bases, leaving 16 bases between them. CDR1 and CDR2 (germline): SGHTS, YDEGEE. This CDR3 is CASTPSGGPNQPQHF. The CDR3 nucleotides are TGTGCCAGCACCCCTTCGGGGGGTCCCAATCAGCCCCAGCATTTT.

The chain combines TRBV6-1 with TRBJ2-7; 7 bases align to TRBD2. CDR1 and CDR2 from the germline V gene are MNHNS and SASEGT. The CDR3 runs 14 residues. V was clipped by 2 bases and J by 3 bases; unmatched bases: 4. The CDR3 protein is CASSELGGIYEQYF. In DNA, the CDR3 is TGTGCCAGCAGTGAATTGGGGGGGATCTACGAGCAGTACTTC.

The J gene is TRBJ1-2, the V gene TRBV2; 8 nucleotides line up with TRBD1. The CDR3 has 13 residues. V dropped 6 bases and J dropped 2; count of bases not matched to a gene: 2. Germline V gene data show CDR1 as SNHLY and CDR2 as FYNNEI. In DNA, the CDR3 is TGTGCCAGCAGCCGGGACAGGAACTATGGCTACACCTTC. It is translated as CASSRDRNYGYTF.

The genes are TRBV15 and TRBJ1-1, with TRBD1 as a possible D gene (5 bases). Germline assignment: CDR1 LNHNV and CDR2 YYDKDF (reference sequence). Between the trimmed V and J ends, which lost 5 bases and 5 bases, there was a span of 9 bases. The CDR3 has 12 amino acids. CDR3 loop: CATSPGGTEAFF. DNA of the CDR3: TGTGCCACCAGCCCCGGGGGGACTGAAGCTTTCTTT.

The chain combines TRBV9 with TRBJ2-3; TRBD2 might be the D (6 bases). The length of the CDR3 is 15 residues. CDR1 and CDR2 from the germline V gene are SGDLS and YYNGEE. V lost 4 bases, J lost 3 bases, and 15 bases lay in between. As DNA, the CDR3 is TGTGCCAGCAGCACCCGGAGGGACCCGACAGATACGCAGTATTTT. Its protein is CASSTRRDPTDTQYF.

The CDR3 region is CASSEGTASTDTQYF. CDR3 DNA: TGTGCCAGCAGTGAAGGGACAGCAAGCACAGATACGCAGTATTTT. This chain joins TRBV2 and TRBJ2-3, with a tentative D call TRBD1 (6 bases). Deletions cut 1 base from V and 0 bases from J, with 8 bases between. This CDR3 has 15 residues. Germline CDR1 and CDR2: SNHLY and FYNNEI.

The chain recombines TRBV7-3 with TRBJ2-1; 7 bases agree with TRBD2. V shed 5 bases, J shed 4 bases, and the junction held 8 bases outside the gene matches. The CDR3 is 15 amino acids. Germline CDR1 reads SGHTA; CDR2 reads FQGTGA. CDR3 nucleotides: TGTGCCAGCAGCCCCGGGACTACCTCTTACAATGAGCAGTTCTTC. It translates to CASSPGTTSYNEQFF.